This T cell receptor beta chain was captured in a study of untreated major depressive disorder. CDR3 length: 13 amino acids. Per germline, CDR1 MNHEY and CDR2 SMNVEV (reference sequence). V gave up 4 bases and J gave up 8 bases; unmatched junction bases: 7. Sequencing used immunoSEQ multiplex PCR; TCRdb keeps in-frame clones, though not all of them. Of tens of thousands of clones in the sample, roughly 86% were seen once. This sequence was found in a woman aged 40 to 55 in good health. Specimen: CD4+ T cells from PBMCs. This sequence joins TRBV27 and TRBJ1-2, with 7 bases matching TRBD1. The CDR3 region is CASSSQGREGYTF. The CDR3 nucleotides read TGTGCCAGCAGTTCACAGGGGCGGGAAGGCTACACCTTC.